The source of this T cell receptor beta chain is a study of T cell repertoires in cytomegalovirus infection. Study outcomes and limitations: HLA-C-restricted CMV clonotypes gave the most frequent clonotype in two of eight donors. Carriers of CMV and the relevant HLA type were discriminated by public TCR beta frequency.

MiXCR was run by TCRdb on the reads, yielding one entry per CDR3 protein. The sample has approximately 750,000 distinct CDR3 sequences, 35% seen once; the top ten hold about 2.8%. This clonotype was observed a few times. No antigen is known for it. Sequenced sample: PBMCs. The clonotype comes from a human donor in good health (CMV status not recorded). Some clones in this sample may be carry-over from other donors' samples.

The CDR3 coding sequence is TGTGCCAGCTCACCGGGACAGGGAAGCGAAAAACTGTTTTTT. This gives the protein CASSPGQGSEKLFF. V gene TRBV18 combines with J gene TRBJ1-4; the match to TRBD1 covers 9 bases. CDR3 length: 14 residues. Germline CDR1 is KGHSH and CDR2 is LQKENI. The V and J ends lost 3 bases and 8 bases, in that order; junction bases with no gene match: 4. The full variable domain, completed using reference TRBV18 and TRBJ1-4, is NAGVMQNPRHLVRRRGQEARLRCSPMKGHSHVYWYRQLPEEGLKFMVYLQKENIIDESGMPKERFSAEFPKEGPSILRIQQVVRGDSAAYFCASSPGQGSEKLFFGSGTQLSVL.